The rows below give T cell receptor beta chains drawn from one sample of a study of blood T cell repertoires in COVID-19. TCRdb's table, derived via immunoSEQ multiplex PCR, lists solely in-frame clones and lacks some. This sample has about 360,000 clones, with approximately 86% found just once. The sample taken for sequencing was PBMCs or T cells enriched from blood (not recorded which). The receptors derive from a middle-aged woman with acute COVID-19. CDR3s include the opening cysteine and the closing phenylalanine or tryptophan. D genes are given only for firm matches. Part of the rows lack a size; the others show once, few, many or a class for expanded clones.

clone size	J gene	V gene	CDR3 length	D gene	CDR3 DNA	CDR3 protein
NA	TRBJ1-1	TRBV27	16	NA	TGTGCCAGCAGTTACCGGGACAAGGATTCCAACACTGAAGCTTTCTTT	CASSYRDKDSNTEAFF
NA	TRBJ1-2	TRBV21-1	15	NA	NA	CASSKWGQGASGYTF
NA	TRBJ2-3	TRBV29-1	13	TRBD2	TGCAGCGGCAAACGGGGGGTTCCAGATACGCAGTATTTT	CSGKRGVPDTQYF
NA	TRBJ2-6	TRBV11-2	13	NA	TGTGCCAGCCTCTTCCCCGGGGCCAACGTCCTGACTTTC	CASLFPGANVLTF
NA	TRBJ2-3	TRBV10-3	16	TRBD2	TGTGCCATCAAAGGGACTAGCGGGGGGGCCGGGGATACGCAGTATTTT	CAIKGTSGGAGDTQYF
NA	TRBJ2-7	TRBV4-1	14	TRBD1	TGCGCCAGCAGCCAAGAAGGACAGGGGGGCGAGCAGTACTTC	CASSQEGQGGEQYF
once	TRBJ2-4	TRBV4-1	17	TRBD2	TGCGCCAGCAGCCTACACCCGGGACTAGCGGGGAAAAACATTCAGTACTTC	CASSLHPGLAGKNIQYF
NA	TRBJ1-2	TRBV6-5	15	NA	TGTGCCAGCAGTTACTCAGGGGGTAGTAACTATGGCTACACCTTC	CASSYSGGSNYGYTF
NA	TRBJ2-5	TRBV19	15	TRBD2	TGTGCCAGTAGTGCCCGGGGGGTGGGTCAAGAGACCCAGTACTTC	CASSARGVGQETQYF
NA	TRBJ1-1	TRBV11-2	17	TRBD1	TGTGCCAGCAGCCGATGGACAGGGGGCGAGGAGAACACTGAAGCTTTCTTT	CASSRWTGGEENTEAFF
NA	TRBJ2-7	TRBV29-1	14	TRBD1	TGCAGCGTTGTAGGACAGGGAGGAGTGGACGAGCAGTACTTC	CSVVGQGGVDEQYF
NA	TRBJ1-4	TRBV18	13	NA	TGTGCCAGCTCACCATCCAGGGATGAAAAACTGTTTTTT	CASSPSRDEKLFF
NA	TRBJ1-3	TRBV6-1	17	TRBD1	TGTGCCAGCAGTGTCTTGGGACAGGCGCTCTCTGGAAACACCATATATTTT	CASSVLGQALSGNTIYF
NA	TRBJ2-5	TRBV10-3	13	TRBD2	TGTGCCATAGGCGGGGGGGCAGTGGAGACCCAGTACTTC	CAIGGGAVETQYF
NA	TRBJ1-2	TRBV19	18	TRBD1	TGTGCCAGTAGTATAATCCCGGGACAGGGGGCACGAGGAATGGGCTACACCTTC	CASSIIPGQGARGMGYTF
NA	TRBJ1-1	TRBV5-1	12	TRBD1	TGCGCCAGCAGCTGGGACAGGGGTGACGCTTTCTTT	CASSWDRGDAFF
NA	TRBJ1-5	TRBV10-3	12	NA	TGTGCCATCGGGCAGGCCAATCAGCCCCAGCATTTT	CAIGQANQPQHF
NA	TRBJ2-2	TRBV9	16	TRBD1	TGTGCCAGCAGCGTAGATAGGGGGCTTGACACCGGGGAGCTGTTTTTT	CASSVDRGLDTGELFF
once	TRBJ1-2	TRBV6-1	15	TRBD1	TGTGCCAGCAGTGAAGCGTCAGGGGGCCCCTATGGCTACACCTTC	CASSEASGGPYGYTF
NA	TRBJ2-5	TRBV19	15	TRBD2	TGTGCCAGTAGTAACAGCGGGGGAGTCGGGGAGACCCAGTACTTC	CASSNSGGVGETQYF
NA	TRBJ2-3	TRBV2	15	TRBD2	TGTGCCAGCATGCTAGCGGCCGGAAGGGCAGATACGCAGTATTTT	CASMLAAGRADTQYF
NA	TRBJ2-3	TRBV6-6	14	TRBD2	TGTGCCAGCAGCCCCGGACTAGGCACAGATACGCAGTATTTT	CASSPGLGTDTQYF
NA	TRBJ1-1	TRBV5-1	15	TRBD1	TGCGCCAGCAGCTTGGGTGGGACAGGTAACTATGAAGCTTTCTTT	CASSLGGTGNYEAFF
once	TRBJ1-2	TRBV27	14	TRBD1	TGTGCCAGCAGTCGAGACAGGGTAGGCTATGGCTACACCTTC	CASSRDRVGYGYTF
NA	TRBJ2-3	TRBV5-4	15	TRBD1	TGTGCCAGCAGCGCGGACAGGGGGTATACAGATACGCAGTATTTT	CASSADRGYTDTQYF
NA	TRBJ1-3	TRBV4-1	15	NA	TGCGCCAGCAGCCAAGAATCGGGGACTGGAAACACCATATATTTT	CASSQESGTGNTIYF
NA	TRBJ2-3	TRBV11-2	15	NA	TGTGCCAGCAGCTTAGACGGACTTAACACAGATACGCAGTATTTT	CASSLDGLNTDTQYF
NA	TRBJ1-4	TRBV2	15	TRBD1	TGTGCCAGCAGTGTACAGGGGGCTCGTGTTGAAAAACTGTTTTTT	CASSVQGARVEKLFF
NA	TRBJ1-5	TRBV6-5	15	NA	TGTGCCAGCAGACCGCCGGGGCGGAGGGATCAGCCCCAGCATTTT	CASRPPGRRDQPQHF
NA	TRBJ1-4	TRBV2	17	TRBD1	TGTGCCAGCAGTGAAGACCTAACCGGGACAGGGGTGGAAAAACTGTTTTTT	CASSEDLTGTGVEKLFF
NA	TRBJ1-4	TRBV12-2	15	NA	TGTGCAAGTCGCTTCAAAGGGAGGGGAGATGAAAAACTGTTTTTT	CASRFKGRGDEKLFF
NA	TRBJ1-6	TRBV4-1	16	NA	TGCGCCAGCAGCCAAGATCTGGGGGGAATCTTCTCACCCCTCCACTTT	CASSQDLGGIFSPLHF